Below are 10 T cell receptor beta chains sequenced from a single sample in a study of blood T cell repertoires in COVID-19. Clones were sequenced by immunoSEQ multiplex PCR, and TCRdb holds only the in-frame ones, with some missing. The sample contains under 150,000 clones, more than 75% of which appear only once. Sequenced: peripheral blood. The receptor source for this set is a woman in her thirties or forties with acute or convalescent COVID-19.

This clone was observed a few times. This sequence joins TRBV2 and TRBJ2-1; 7 bases map to TRBD1. This CDR3 has 13 residues. CDR1 is SNHLY, CDR2 FYNNEI, per germline. V was clipped by 1 base and J by 9 bases; unmatched bases: 3. CDR3 protein: CASSEGRGTEQFF. In nucleotides, the CDR3 is TGTGCCAGCAGTGAAGGCAGGGGGACTGAGCAGTTCTTC.

The chain employs TRBV29-1 and TRBJ1-1, with a weak D call TRBD1 (5 bases). CDR3 length: 13 residues. CDR1 is SQVTM and CDR2 is ANQGSEA in the germline V gene. V gave up 3 bases and J gave up 0 bases, with 8 bases separating them. Written as DNA, the CDR3 is TGCAGCGTTGATCCGGGGGTGAACACTGAAGCTTTCTTT. The encoded protein is CSVDPGVNTEAFF.

The chain couples TRBV12-3 or TRBV12-4 to TRBJ1-1; no clear D gene. This CDR3 region has 11 residues. Trimming removed 5 bases at V and 6 bases at J, with 7 bases between. CDR3: CASSLEPEAFF. The CDR3, as DNA: TGTGCCAGCAGTCTGGAGCCTGAAGCTTTCTTT.

This clone was recorded only once. This rearrangement joins TRBV3-1 (or the pseudogene TRBV3-2) to TRBJ2-1; 12 bases are shared with TRBD2. The germline gives CDR1 LGHDT, CDR2 YNNKEL (reference sequence). The junction had 10 bases not matched to a gene; V was cut back by 7 bases and J by 9 bases. The CDR3 is 15 amino acids. DNA of the CDR3: TGTGCCAGCACCTTCGGACTAGCGGGGATTTGTGAGCAGTTCTTC. It yields the protein CASTFGLAGICEQFF.

J is TRBJ2-7 and V is TRBV5-4, with D perhaps TRBD1 (5 bases). This CDR3 contains 14 residues. The ends were cut back, 5 bases at V and 0 bases at J, with 12 bases in the middle. Looked up from germline, CDR1 is SGHNT and CDR2 is YYREEE (reference sequence). The CDR3, as DNA: TGTGCCAGCAGTACAGGACCGAGCTCCTACGAGCAGTACTTC. This gives the protein CASSTGPSSYEQYF. Using reference TRBV5-4 and TRBJ2-7 for the parts outside the CDR3, the full variable domain is ETGVTQSPTHLIKTRGQQVTLRCSSQSGHNTVSWYQQALGQGPQFIFQYYREEENGRGNFPPRFSGLQFPNYSSELNVNALELDDSALYLCASSTGPSSYEQYFGPGTRLTVT.

The J gene is TRBJ2-3, the V gene TRBV27; possibly TRBD2 for D (6 bases). This CDR3 region has 16 residues. Trimming shortened V by 0 bases and J by 4 bases, and 14 bases separated the two germline ends. The germline CDR1 and CDR2 sequences are MNHEY and SMNVEV (reference sequence). DNA of the CDR3: TGTGCCAGCAGTTTATCTTGGGGGGTCCCCGCAGATACGCAGTATTTT. Encoded protein: CASSLSWGVPADTQYF.

The J gene is TRBJ2-7, the V gene TRBV12-5; 16 positions agree with TRBD2. The CDR3 is made up of 20 amino acids. From germline, CDR1 is LGHNT and CDR2 FRNRAP. The V gene end was trimmed by 6 bases and the J gene end by 3 bases; junction bases not matched to a gene: 17. CDR3: CASGRSGTSGGASTYYEQYF. For the CDR3, the DNA is TGTGCTAGTGGGCGTTCCGGGACTAGCGGGGGGGCCTCCACCTACTACGAGCAGTACTTC.

The CDR3 spells CASRPGLQGYTEAFF. The DNA for the CDR3 is TGTGCCAGCAGGCCAGGGTTACAGGGGTATACTGAAGCTTTCTTT. This chain connects TRBV7-8 to TRBJ1-1, with 7 bases fitting TRBD1. This CDR3 is built from 15 residues. Losses at the gene ends were 6 bases for V and 5 bases for J; bases not matched to a gene: 12. The V gene's germline CDR1 is SGHVS and CDR2 FQNEAQ. The full variable domain, rest sourced from reference TRBV7-8 and TRBJ1-1, is GAGVSQSPRYKVAKRGQDVALRCDPISGHVSLFWYQQALGQGPEFLTYFQNEAQLDKSGLPSDRFFAERPEGSVSTLKIQRTQQEDSAVYLCASRPGLQGYTEAFFGQGTRLTVV.

This chain joins TRBV6-2 or TRBV6-3 and TRBJ2-1, with TRBD1 identical over 8 bases. V lost 5 bases and J lost 4; bases outside the gene matches: 7. CDR1 is MNHEY, CDR2 SVGEGT, per germline. The CDR3 is 15 residues long. The CDR3 reads CASSVQGAPYNEQFF. CDR3 in DNA: TGTGCCAGCAGTGTCCAGGGGGCGCCGTACAATGAGCAGTTCTTC.

This CDR3 is CASSLGDSLGGYTF. CDR3 nucleotide sequence: TGTGCCAGCAGCTTAGGGGACTCCTTAGGCGGCTACACCTTC. This chain joins TRBV7-2 and TRBJ1-2; D possibly corresponds to TRBD1 (5 bases). V lost 1 base and J lost 8, with 14 bases in between. The germline gives CDR1 SGHTA, CDR2 FQGNSA. CDR3 size: 14 residues. Combining the CDR3 with reference TRBV7-2 and TRBJ1-2 gives the whole variable domain GAGVSQSPSNKVTEKGKDVELRCDPISGHTALYWYRQSLGQGLEFLIYFQGNSAPDKSGLPSDRFSAERTGGSVSTLTIQRTQQEDSAVYLCASSLGDSLGGYTFGSGTRLTVV.